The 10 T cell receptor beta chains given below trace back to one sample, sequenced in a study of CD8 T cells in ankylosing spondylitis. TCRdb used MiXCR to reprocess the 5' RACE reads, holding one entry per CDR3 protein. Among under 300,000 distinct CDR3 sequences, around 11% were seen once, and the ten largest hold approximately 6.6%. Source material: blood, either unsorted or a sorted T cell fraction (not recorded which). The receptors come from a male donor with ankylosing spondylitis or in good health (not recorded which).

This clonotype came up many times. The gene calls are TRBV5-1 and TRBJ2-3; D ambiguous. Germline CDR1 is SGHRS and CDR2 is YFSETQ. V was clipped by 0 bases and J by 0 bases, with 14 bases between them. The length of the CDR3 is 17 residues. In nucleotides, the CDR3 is TGCGCCAGCAGCTTGGGGGTCTTATCCGCTAGCACAGATACGCAGTATTTT. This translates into CASSLGVLSASTDTQYF.

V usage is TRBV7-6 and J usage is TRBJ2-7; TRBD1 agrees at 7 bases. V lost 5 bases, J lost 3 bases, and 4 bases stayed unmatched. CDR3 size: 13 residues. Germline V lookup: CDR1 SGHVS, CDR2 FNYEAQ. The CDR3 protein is CASSQGDSYEQYF. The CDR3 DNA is TGTGCCAGCAGCCAGGGGGACAGCTACGAGCAGTACTTC.

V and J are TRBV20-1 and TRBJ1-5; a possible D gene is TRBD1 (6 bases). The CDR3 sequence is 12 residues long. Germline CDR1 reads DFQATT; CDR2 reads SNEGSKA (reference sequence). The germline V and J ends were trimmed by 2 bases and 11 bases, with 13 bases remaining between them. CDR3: CSARRGGTAQHF. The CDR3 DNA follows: TGCAGTGCTAGAAGGGGGGGGACGGCCCAGCATTTT.

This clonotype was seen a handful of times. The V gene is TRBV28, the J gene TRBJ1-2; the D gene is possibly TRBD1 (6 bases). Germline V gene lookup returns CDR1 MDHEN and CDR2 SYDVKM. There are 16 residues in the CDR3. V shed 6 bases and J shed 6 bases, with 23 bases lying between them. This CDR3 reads CASSWLDSQGRNGYTF. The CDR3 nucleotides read TGTGCCAGCAGCTGGTTGGACAGTCAAGGGAGAAATGGCTACACCTTC.

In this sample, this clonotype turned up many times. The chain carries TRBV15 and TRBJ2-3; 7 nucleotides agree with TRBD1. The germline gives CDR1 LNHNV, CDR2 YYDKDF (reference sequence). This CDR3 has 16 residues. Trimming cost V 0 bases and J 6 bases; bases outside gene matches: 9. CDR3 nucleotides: TGTGCCACCAGCAGAGATCAGGGGGTTTTATCGGATACGCAGTATTTT. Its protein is CATSRDQGVLSDTQYF.

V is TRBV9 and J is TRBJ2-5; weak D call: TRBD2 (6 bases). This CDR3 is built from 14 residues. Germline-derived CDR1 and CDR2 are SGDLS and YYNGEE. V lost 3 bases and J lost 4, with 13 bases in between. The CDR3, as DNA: TGTGCCAGCAGCGGGACGGGAGAGGGAGAGACCCAGTACTTC. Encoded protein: CASSGTGEGETQYF.

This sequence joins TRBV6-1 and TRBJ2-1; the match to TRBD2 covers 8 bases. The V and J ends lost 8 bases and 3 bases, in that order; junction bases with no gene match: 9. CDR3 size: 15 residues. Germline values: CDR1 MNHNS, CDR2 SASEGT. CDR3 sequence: CASSGGAYYYNEQFF. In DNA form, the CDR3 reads TGTGCCAGCTCCGGGGGGGCGTATTACTACAATGAGCAGTTCTTC.

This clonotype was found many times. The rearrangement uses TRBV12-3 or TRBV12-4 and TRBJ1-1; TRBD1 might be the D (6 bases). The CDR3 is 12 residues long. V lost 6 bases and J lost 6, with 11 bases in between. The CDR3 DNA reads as TGTGCCAGCAGGAGAGGGGGGGCTGAAGCTTTCTTT. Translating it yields CASRRGGAEAFF.

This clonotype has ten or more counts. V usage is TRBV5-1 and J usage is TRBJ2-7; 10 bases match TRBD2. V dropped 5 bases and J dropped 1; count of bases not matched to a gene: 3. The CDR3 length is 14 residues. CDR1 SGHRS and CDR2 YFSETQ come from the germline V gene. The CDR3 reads CASRLTSGSYEQYF. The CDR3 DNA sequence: TGCGCCAGCAGATTGACTAGCGGGTCCTACGAGCAGTACTTC.

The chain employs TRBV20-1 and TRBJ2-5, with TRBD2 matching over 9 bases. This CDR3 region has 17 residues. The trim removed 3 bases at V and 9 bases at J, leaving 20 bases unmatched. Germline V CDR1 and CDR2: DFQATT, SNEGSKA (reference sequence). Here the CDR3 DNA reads TGCAGTGCTAGCGTCCCCGGGACTAGCCGCCTCTTGGTGGCCCAGTACTTC. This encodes CSASVPGTSRLLVAQYF.